This TCR beta chain was obtained from a study of blood T cell repertoires in COVID-19. About the research overall: The United States, Italy and Spain were the sources of the acute and convalescent COVID-19 samples. Sources were T cells, B-cell-depleted T cells, or PBMCs; the material itself was cDNA or gDNA.

This clone was found once. Original processing methods: Reference gene primers were amplified, and this amplification served to estimate nucleated cell counts. Sequencing used immunoSEQ multiplex PCR; TCRdb keeps in-frame clones, though not all of them. V and J calls plus clone size are reproduced from that table; the DNA served to infer D and trimming. The data hold 80,000 to 90,000 clones, with roughly 80% observed a single time. The sequence was obtained from a man between 65 and 85 years old with acute or convalescent COVID-19. The material sequenced was peripheral blood.

CDR3 DNA sequence: TGTGCCATCAGCCAAAATCTAGCAGTCCGCGGGGATACGCAGTATTTT. Protein: CAISQNLAVRGDTQYF. The chain links TRBV10-3 to TRBJ2-3; the D gene is possibly TRBD2 (5 bases). Germline V CDR1 and CDR2: ENHRY, SYGVKD. The CDR3 covers 16 residues. V was clipped by 6 bases and J by 6 bases, with 22 bases between them.